The TCR beta chain described here comes from a study of cytomegalovirus exposure and HLA in healthy donors. The overall study: Both the roughly 120 validation repertoires and the 550 to 750 first-cohort repertoires used the same platform, as reported by a later analysis.

Turning to this clone: Its antigen is currently unknown.

This table comes from immunoSEQ multiplex PCR, and its TCRdb copy is limited to in-frame clones, with some not included. The sample contains roughly 100,000 clones, about 86% of which appear only once. General observations from the study: Per published reports, the classifier diagnosed cytomegalovirus status with high specificity and sensitivity. Among TCR sequences, most were rare, though some public TCRs appeared in many donors. It was approximately 170 TCR beta chains that were listed as cytomegalovirus-associated.

Germline V gene lookup returns CDR1 WSHSY and CDR2 SAAADI. This CDR3 comprises 12 residues. V was cut by 5 bases and J by 4 bases, with 8 bases left in between. The sequence was obtained from a woman between 18 and 29 years old in good health and CMV-seropositive. The chain combines TRBV10-2 with TRBJ2-5; D not resolved. Sequencing input: PBMCs. The CDR3 is CASSQAAETQYF. The CDR3 DNA follows: TGCGCCAGCAGTCAGGCTGCAGAGACCCAGTACTTC.